This entry features one T cell receptor beta chain sequence. Its antigen is undetermined. TCRdb processed the RT-PCR reads anew with MiXCR; each CDR3 protein has one entry. The sample holds over 650,000 distinct CDR3 sequences, less than 20% seen once. The sample comes from a study of response to subunit inactivated influenza vaccine. Whole-study results and caveats: T cells newly recruited by each seasonal influenza vaccination are few, the authors suggested.

Trimming cost V 1 base and J 2 bases, with 10 bases left between them. Per the germline V gene, CDR1 is SGHTA and CDR2 is FQGNSA. The CDR3 has 15 residues. The chain uses TRBV7-2 and TRBJ2-3; D is undetermined. Sample: PBMCs from blood, taken approximately 5 days after vaccination. The sequence derives from a man aged 50 to 59 who received an inactivated influenza vaccine. The DNA for the CDR3 is TGTGCCAGCAGCTTAGGAGAGCTGATCACAGATACGCAGTATTTT. This encodes CASSLGELITDTQYF.